These 21 T cell receptor beta chains were all obtained from the same sample, sequenced in a study of cytomegalovirus exposure and HLA in healthy donors. The PCR had 60 Vbeta and 13 Jbeta primers. Repertoires were generated with immunoSEQ multiplex PCR, while TCRdb's copy carries only in-frame clones and drops some. The sample has about 160,000 clones; under 80% are singletons. The sequenced sample was PBMCs. The receptors stem from a man between 40 and 49 years old in good health and CMV-seronegative.

The rearrangement uses TRBV6-5 and TRBJ1-2; unclear D gene. The CDR3 contains 13 residues. Germline V gives CDR1 MNHEY, CDR2 SVGAGI. Trimming removed 6 bases from V and 8 bases from J, with 16 bases in between. CDR3 coding DNA: TGTGCCAGCAGCCGAGGGATGATTCGCGGCTACACCTTC. The encoded protein is CASSRGMIRGYTF.

This clone was recorded once. The chain links TRBV4-1 to TRBJ1-1; D gene ambiguous. The CDR3 is made up of 15 amino acids. V lost 0 bases and J 1 base, leaving 9 bases between the germline ends. Germline V CDR1 and CDR2: MGHRA, YSYEKL. CDR3 DNA: TGCGCCAGCAGCCAAGATAGCCCACAGAACACTGAAGCTTTCTTT. Its translation: CASSQDSPQNTEAFF.

The chain has TRBV5-1 and TRBJ2-5; 7 bases map to TRBD1. Germline CDR1 is SGHRS and CDR2 is YFSETQ. CDR3 length equals 16 residues. V trimming: 0 bases; J trimming: 3 bases; junction bases outside the gene matches: 8. Written as DNA, the CDR3 is TGCGCCAGCAGCTTGGAGGGGCAGGGGGTGAAAGAGACCCAGTACTTC. It is translated as CASSLEGQGVKETQYF.

V and J are TRBV5-1 and TRBJ2-6; the D gene is possibly TRBD1 (6 bases). V lost 4 bases, J lost 3 bases, and 11 bases lay in between. This CDR3 is built from 15 residues. CDR1 is SGHRS, CDR2 YFSETQ, per germline. The CDR3 coding sequence is TGCGCCAGCAGCCCGTCAGGGGTTGGGGCCAACGTCCTGACTTTC. This gives the protein CASSPSGVGANVLTF. Full variable domain (outside the CDR3, taken from reference TRBV5-1 and TRBJ2-6): KAGVTQTPRYLIKTRGQQVTLSCSPISGHRSVSWYQQTPGQGLQFLFEYFSETQRNKGNFPGRFSGRQFSNSRSEMNVSTLELGDSALYLCASSPSGVGANVLTFGAGSRLTVL.

The CDR3 DNA reads TGTGCCATCAGACCCACAGGGGAGGACGAGCAGTACTTC. The encoded protein is CAIRPTGEDEQYF. This chain connects TRBV10-3 to TRBJ2-7, with D possibly being TRBD1 (7 bases). In germline, CDR1 is ENHRY, CDR2 SYGVKD. This CDR3 region has 13 residues. Trimming removed 6 bases at V and 5 bases at J, with 14 bases between.

The J gene is TRBJ1-2, the V gene TRBV27; 12 nucleotides align to TRBD1. Germline CDR1 MNHEY, CDR2 SMNVEV (reference sequence). With V trimmed by 6 bases and J by 6 bases, 5 bases remained unmatched. The CDR3 is 14 residues long. CDR3 nucleotide sequence: TGTGCCAGCAGCGGGACAGGGGGCAGTCATGGCTACACCTTC. It encodes CASSGTGGSHGYTF.

The gene calls are TRBV19 and TRBJ1-5; D perhaps matches TRBD1 (5 bases). Trimming took off 2 bases at V and 3 bases at J, with 8 bases between the two ends. This CDR3 contains 14 residues. The germline V gene encodes CDR1 LNHDA and CDR2 SQIVND (reference sequence). The CDR3 spells CASSIRQNNQPQHF. CDR3 sequence (DNA): TGTGCCAGTAGTATAAGACAGAACAATCAGCCCCAGCATTTT.

This chain connects TRBV11-3 to TRBJ2-1, with 7 bases fitting TRBD1. This CDR3 has 14 amino acids. Germline V gene data show CDR1 as SGHNT and CDR2 as YENEEA. V dropped 2 bases and J dropped 4; count of bases not matched to a gene: 2. In nucleotides, the CDR3 is TGTGCCAGCAGCTTAAGGACAGGTTACAATGAGCAGTTCTTC. Encoded protein: CASSLRTGYNEQFF.

A single count supports this clone. The chain links TRBV28 to TRBJ2-2; a possible D gene is TRBD1 (6 bases). Germline V gene data show CDR1 as MDHEN and CDR2 as SYDVKM. The V and J ends lost 4 bases and 7 bases respectively, with 19 bases between them. This CDR3 spans 16 amino acids. The chain's CDR3 is CASSSPKQGWYGELFF. In DNA form, the CDR3 reads TGTGCCAGCAGTTCCCCCAAACAGGGATGGTACGGGGAGCTGTTTTTT.

The chain is built from TRBV7-2 and TRBJ1-4; D unclear. V was shortened by 5 bases and J by 8 bases, with 18 bases between the two germline ends. The CDR3 runs to 15 residues. In germline, CDR1 is SGHTA, CDR2 FQGNSA. In nucleotides, the CDR3 is TGTGCCAGCAGCCTGATCACCGGGATAGGGGAAAAACTGTTTTTT. This encodes CASSLITGIGEKLFF.

The chain employs TRBV18 and TRBJ1-4; D not resolved. Germline CDR1 is KGHSH and CDR2 is LQKENI. The V end was cut by 3 bases, the J end by 8 bases, with 10 bases between. The CDR3 runs 13 residues. CDR3 sequence reads: CASSPGLLEKLFF. CDR3 coding DNA: TGTGCCAGCTCACCGGGCCTATTGGAAAAACTGTTTTTT.

This clone was seen a single time. The CDR3 DNA reads as TGCGCCAGCAGTGAGTGTCTAGCGGGGGTAGAGCAGTTCTTC. Translated, it gives CASSECLAGVEQFF. The V and J genes are TRBV10-1 and TRBJ2-1, with 10 bases aligning to TRBD2. CDR1 is WNHNN, CDR2 SYGVQD, per germline (reference sequence). The CDR3 sequence is 14 residues long. V shed 1 base, J shed 10 bases, and the junction held 4 bases outside the gene matches.

J is TRBJ1-2 and V is TRBV28; 7 nucleotides agree with TRBD1. The CDR3 contains 15 residues. Germline assignment: CDR1 MDHEN and CDR2 SYDVKM. Trimming cost V 7 bases and J 4 bases; bases outside gene matches: 12. The CDR3 bases are TGTGCCAGCATGACAGGGCACGGGGTTAGCTATGGCTACACCTTC. Translated: CASMTGHGVSYGYTF.

This rearrangement joins TRBV18 to TRBJ2-5, with 11 bases that match TRBD2. CDR1 is KGHSH and CDR2 is LQKENI in the germline V gene. J gave up 0 bases and V 4 bases, and 4 bases lay outside the gene matches. The CDR3 runs to 16 residues. CDR3: CASSRASGGNQETQYF. DNA for the CDR3: TGTGCCAGCTCACGTGCTAGCGGGGGGAACCAAGAGACCCAGTACTTC.

The chain recombines TRBV5-1 with TRBJ2-1, with D uncertain. CDR1 and CDR2 (germline): SGHRS, YFSETQ. Trimming shortened V by 6 bases and J by 9 bases, and 10 bases separated the two germline ends. CDR3 length: 11 amino acids. In nucleotides, the CDR3 is TGCGCCAGCAAAGCCACGAGTGAGCAGTTCTTC. As protein: CASKATSEQFF. Variable domain in full (rest from reference TRBV5-1 and TRBJ2-1): KAGVTQTPRYLIKTRGQQVTLSCSPISGHRSVSWYQQTPGQGLQFLFEYFSETQRNKGNFPGRFSGRQFSNSRSEMNVSTLELGDSALYLCASKATSEQFFGPGTRLTVL.

There are a few counts of this clone. This chain links TRBV2 with TRBJ1-1, with 9 bases fitting TRBD1. Trimming cost V 6 bases and J 3 bases; bases outside gene matches: 2. The CDR3 is 13 residues long. Germline CDR1 SNHLY, CDR2 FYNNEI. This CDR3 reads CASRGTGHTEAFF. The CDR3 DNA is TGTGCCAGCAGGGGGACAGGGCACACTGAAGCTTTCTTT.

This chain links TRBV5-6 with TRBJ2-5; no clear D gene. V lost 0 bases, J lost 6 bases, and 9 bases lay in between. The V gene's germline CDR1 is SGHDT and CDR2 YYEEEE. The CDR3 is made up of 13 amino acids. Written as DNA, the CDR3 is TGTGCCAGCAGCTTGGAGAGATCCCAGACCCAGTACTTC. Amino acid sequence: CASSLERSQTQYF. Variable domain in full (rest from reference TRBV5-6 and TRBJ2-5): DAGVTQSPTHLIKTRGQQVTLRCSPKSGHDTVSWYQQALGQGPQFIFQYYEEEERQRGNFPDRFSGHQFPNYSSELNVNALLLGDSALYLCASSLERSQTQYFGPGTRLLVL.

This chain joins TRBV7-9 and TRBJ2-7; D perhaps matches TRBD2 (7 bases). CDR1 and CDR2 (germline): SEHNR, FQNEAQ (reference sequence). The V and J ends lost 5 bases and 10 bases respectively, with 15 bases between them. This CDR3 contains 12 residues. DNA of the CDR3: TGTGCCAGCAGCCCCGGGGGGCAGCTACAGTACTTC. This codes for CASSPGGQLQYF.

This clone was seen more than once but under ten times. This chain uses TRBV6-6 with TRBJ2-7; 8 nucleotides match TRBD1. CDR1 and CDR2 from the germline V gene are MNHNY and SVGAGI (reference sequence). CDR3 length equals 14 residues. Unmatched junction bases numbered 6, after V lost 4 bases and J lost 4 bases. The CDR3 nucleotides read TGTGCCAGCAGTTTAACGGGACAGGAGTACGAGCAGTACTTC. It is translated as CASSLTGQEYEQYF.

The rearrangement links TRBV4-1 to TRBJ2-6, with D unresolved. Germline-derived CDR1 and CDR2 are MGHRA and YSYEKL. Trimming stripped 4 bases from V and 0 bases from J, with 7 bases between. The CDR3 length is 15 residues. The CDR3 region has the DNA TGCGCCAGCAGCCCCACTCCCTCTGGGGCCAACGTCCTGACTTTC. Translation gives CASSPTPSGANVLTF.

This chain's CDR3 is CATSRTGTPYEQYF. The CDR3 DNA reads TGTGCCACCAGCAGAACCGGGACACCTTACGAGCAGTACTTC. The V and J genes are TRBV15 and TRBJ2-7, with D possibly being TRBD1 (6 bases). CDR3 length equals 14 residues. CDR1 is LNHNV, CDR2 YYDKDF, per germline (reference sequence). Trimming pared 2 bases from V and 4 bases from J, leaving 12 bases between.